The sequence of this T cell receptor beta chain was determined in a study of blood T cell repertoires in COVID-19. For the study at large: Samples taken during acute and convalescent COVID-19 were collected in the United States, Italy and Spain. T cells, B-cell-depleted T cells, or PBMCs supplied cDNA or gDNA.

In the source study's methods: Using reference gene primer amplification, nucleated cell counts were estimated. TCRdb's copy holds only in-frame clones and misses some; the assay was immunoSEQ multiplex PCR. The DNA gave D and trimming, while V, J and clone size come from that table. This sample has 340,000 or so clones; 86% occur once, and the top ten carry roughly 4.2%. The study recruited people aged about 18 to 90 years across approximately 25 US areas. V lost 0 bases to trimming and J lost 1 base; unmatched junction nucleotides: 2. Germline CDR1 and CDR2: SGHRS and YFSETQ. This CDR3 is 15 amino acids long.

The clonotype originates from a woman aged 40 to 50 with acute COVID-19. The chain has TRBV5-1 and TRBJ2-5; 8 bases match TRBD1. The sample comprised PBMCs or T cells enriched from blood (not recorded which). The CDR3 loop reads CASSLDRGIQETQYF. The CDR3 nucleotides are TGCGCCAGCAGCTTGGACAGGGGGATCCAAGAGACCCAGTACTTC.